Listed below are T cell receptor beta chains from one sample, sequenced in a study of CD8 T cells in Susac syndrome. TCRdb reprocessed the immunoSEQ multiplex PCR reads via MiXCR and lists one record per CDR3 protein. Here the sample spans under 200,000 distinct CDR3 sequences, 95% being singletons. The material sequenced was CD8+ T cells from PBMCs. All receptors come from a human donor with multiple sclerosis. Both conserved end residues are part of each CDR3. The D gene is left open where the match is weak. Only part of the rows carry a size: once, few, many, or a class if the clone is expanded.

J: TRBJ2-3; size: -; D: TRBD1; V: TRBV2; length: 15; CDR3: CASSERDRDADTQYF; DNA: TGTGCCAGCAGTGAAAGGGACAGGGACGCAGATACGCAGTATTTT
J: TRBJ2-6; size: -; D: -; V: TRBV5-6; length: 16; CDR3: CASSPTTGTGANVLTF; DNA: TGTGCCAGCAGCCCAACCACAGGGACAGGGGCCAACGTCCTGACTTTC
J: TRBJ1-2; size: -; D: -; V: TRBV30; length: 12; CDR3: CAWSGAHYGYTF; DNA: TGTGCCTGGAGTGGGGCCCACTATGGCTACACCTTC
J: TRBJ2-1; size: -; D: TRBD2; V: TRBV7-9; length: 16; CDR3: CASSDTGGRHYNEQFF; DNA: TGTGCCAGCAGCGATACGGGGGGACGACACTACAATGAGCAGTTCTTC
J: TRBJ2-2; size: -; D: -; V: TRBV18; length: 20; CDR3: CASSPLVGPADSPNTGELFF; DNA: TGTGCCAGCTCACCACTCGTGGGCCCTGCGGACAGCCCGAACACCGGGGAGCTGTTTTTT
J: TRBJ2-2; size: -; D: TRBD1; V: TRBV3-1; length: 20; CDR3: CASSQEVYRGRPANTGELFF; DNA: TGTGCCAGCAGCCAAGAAGTATACAGGGGGCGCCCCGCGAACACCGGGGAGCTGTTTTTT
J: TRBJ1-5; size: -; D: TRBD1; V: TRBV12-5; length: 16; CDR3: CASGLVTGATGQPQHF; DNA: TGTGCTAGTGGTTTGGTAACAGGGGCTACGGGACAGCCCCAGCATTTT
J: TRBJ2-1; size: once; D: -; V: TRBV6-1; length: 14; CDR3: CASSVGGPYNEQFF; DNA: TGTGCCAGCAGTGTTGGCGGGCCCTACAATGAGCAGTTCTTC
J: TRBJ1-2; size: -; D: -; V: TRBV9; length: 15; CDR3: CASSVYEGINYGYTF; DNA: TGTGCCAGCAGCGTGTATGAAGGGATTAACTATGGCTACACCTTC
J: TRBJ2-7; size: -; D: -; V: TRBV20-1; length: 14; CDR3: CSARGLGIGYEQYF; DNA: TGCAGTGCTAGAGGACTAGGGATCGGGTACGAGCAGTACTTC
J: TRBJ1-2; size: -; D: -; V: TRBV27; length: 13; CDR3: CASSLGGNWGYTF; DNA: TGTGCCAGCAGTTTGGGCGGGAATTGGGGCTACACCTTC
J: TRBJ1-2; size: -; D: -; V: TRBV7-9; length: 13; CDR3: CASSLVELRGYTF; DNA: TGTGCCAGCAGCTTAGTCGAGCTAAGAGGCTACACCTTC
J: TRBJ2-7; size: once; D: TRBD2; V: TRBV29-1; length: 13; CDR3: CSVGSGTTYEQYF; DNA: TGCAGCGTTGGAAGCGGGACGACCTACGAGCAGTACTTC
J: TRBJ2-2; size: -; D: -; V: TRBV24-1; length: 14; CDR3: CATSDFPGSGELFF; DNA: TGTGCCACCAGTGATTTCCCTGGTTCCGGGGAGCTGTTTTTT
J: TRBJ2-7; size: -; D: -; V: TRBV27; length: 13; CDR3: CASSLGRSGEQYF; DNA: TGTGCCAGCAGTTTGGGACGGTCCGGCGAGCAGTACTTC
J: TRBJ2-3; size: -; D: -; V: TRBV27; length: 15; CDR3: CASSPRVGRSDTQYF; DNA: TGTGCCAGCAGTCCCCGGGTGGGACGGTCAGATACGCAGTATTTT
J: TRBJ2-7; size: -; D: TRBD1; V: TRBV7-9; length: 17; CDR3: CASSQDLSGTGAYEQYF; DNA: TGTGCCAGCAGCCAGGATTTATCCGGGACAGGGGCCTACGAGCAGTACTTC
J: TRBJ2-5; size: -; D: -; V: TRBV28; length: 14; CDR3: CASSPPSGPETQYF; DNA: TGTGCCAGCAGTCCCCCGTCGGGGCCCGAGACCCAGTACTTC
J: TRBJ2-7; size: -; D: TRBD2; V: TRBV28; length: 14; CDR3: CASSLVGGPSEQYF; DNA: TGTGCCAGCAGTTTGGTGGGAGGGCCCTCCGAGCAGTACTTC
J: TRBJ1-5; size: -; D: TRBD1; V: TRBV2; length: 15; CDR3: CASSEETGVNQPQHF; DNA: TGTGCCAGCAGTGAGGAGACAGGGGTTAATCAGCCCCAGCATTTT
J: TRBJ1-5; size: -; D: TRBD1; V: TRBV15; length: 16; CDR3: CATSRGTGHSNQPQHF; DNA: TGTGCCACCAGCAGAGGGACAGGTCATTCCAATCAGCCCCAGCATTTT
J: TRBJ2-5; size: -; D: -; V: TRBV20-1; length: 12; CDR3: CSAPGGGETQYF; DNA: TGCAGTGCTCCAGGGGGGGGAGAGACCCAGTACTTC
J: TRBJ2-7; size: -; D: -; V: TRBV4-1; length: 14; CDR3: CASSQDLSSYEQYF; DNA: TGCGCCAGCAGCCAAGATTTATCCTCCTACGAGCAGTACTTC
J: TRBJ2-1; size: -; D: TRBD2; V: TRBV20-1; length: 15; CDR3: CSARGRTSADNEQFF; DNA: TGCAGTGCTAGGGGCCGGACTAGCGCAGACAATGAGCAGTTCTTC
J: TRBJ2-2; size: -; D: TRBD2; V: TRBV29-1; length: 14; CDR3: CSAKSSGNTGELFF; DNA: TGCAGCGCCAAATCTAGCGGGAACACCGGGGAGCTGTTTTTT
J: TRBJ2-7; size: -; D: TRBD2; V: TRBV7-2; length: 16; CDR3: CASSLALAGWIYEQYF; DNA: TGTGCCAGCAGCTTAGCACTAGCGGGATGGATCTACGAGCAGTACTTC
J: TRBJ1-3; size: -; D: -; V: TRBV4-1; length: 13; CDR3: CASSQDPGNTIYF; DNA: TGCGCCAGCAGCCAAGACCCTGGAAACACCATATATTTT
J: TRBJ1-2; size: -; D: -; V: TRBV13; length: 15; CDR3: CASSTLNQANYGYTF; DNA: TGTGCCAGCAGCACCCTAAACCAGGCTAACTATGGCTACACCTTC
J: TRBJ2-7; size: -; D: -; V: TRBV5-1; length: 13; CDR3: CASSTRGGYEQYF; DNA: TGCGCCAGCAGCACCCGAGGGGGGTACGAGCAGTACTTC
J: TRBJ2-7; size: -; D: TRBD1; V: TRBV4-1; length: 14; CDR3: CASSQWTGGAEQYF; DNA: TGCGCCAGCAGCCAATGGACAGGGGGCGCCGAGCAGTACTTC
J: TRBJ2-2; size: once; D: -; V: TRBV9; length: 16; CDR3: CASSVGWTANTGELFF; DNA: TGTGCCAGCAGCGTAGGTTGGACAGCGAACACCGGGGAGCTGTTTTTT
J: TRBJ2-1; size: -; D: TRBD2; V: TRBV10-3; length: 16; CDR3: CAISDPGLAGYNEQFF; DNA: TGTGCCATCAGTGACCCCGGACTAGCGGGGTACAATGAGCAGTTCTTC
J: TRBJ1-1; size: once; D: -; V: TRBV2; length: 14; CDR3: CASSERQVNTEAFF; DNA: TGTGCCAGCAGTGAAAGGCAGGTGAACACTGAAGCTTTCTTT
J: TRBJ2-1; size: -; D: -; V: TRBV18; length: 14; CDR3: CASSPTRPDNEQFF; DNA: TGTGCCAGCTCACCGACTAGGCCTGACAATGAGCAGTTCTTC
J: TRBJ2-3; size: -; D: TRBD1; V: TRBV9; length: 18; CDR3: CASSLNPKQGVSTDTQYF; DNA: TGTGCCAGCAGCCTCAATCCTAAACAGGGGGTTAGCACAGATACGCAGTATTTT
J: TRBJ2-3; size: -; D: TRBD2; V: TRBV2; length: 18; CDR3: CASSDLVRLAGGGDTQYF; DNA: TGTGCCAGCAGTGATCTCGTGCGACTAGCGGGCGGGGGAGATACGCAGTATTTT
J: TRBJ2-3; size: -; D: -; V: TRBV2; length: 16; CDR3: CASRDGGQSSTDTQYF; DNA: TGTGCCAGCAGGGACGGTGGGCAGTCTAGCACAGATACGCAGTATTTT
J: TRBJ1-2; size: -; D: -; V: TRBV29-1; length: 11; CDR3: CSVVEHSGYTF; DNA: TGCAGCGTTGTAGAGCATTCTGGCTACACCTTC
J: TRBJ2-1; size: -; D: -; V: TRBV20-1; length: 12; CDR3: CSGVMEGDEQFF; DNA: TGCAGCGGAGTAATGGAGGGGGATGAGCAGTTCTTC
J: TRBJ2-7; size: -; D: TRBD1; V: TRBV5-6; length: 14; CDR3: CASSLRDRPFEQYF; DNA: TGTGCCAGCAGCTTGAGGGACAGGCCGTTCGAGCAGTACTTC
J: TRBJ1-2; size: -; D: -; V: TRBV9; length: 14; CDR3: CASGFEGPNYGYTF; DNA: TGTGCCAGCGGGTTTGAGGGACCGAACTATGGCTACACCTTC
J: TRBJ2-1; size: -; D: TRBD2; V: TRBV27; length: 13; CDR3: CASSGTSIGEQFF; DNA: TGTGCCAGCAGCGGGACTAGTATAGGTGAGCAGTTCTTC
J: TRBJ1-3; size: -; D: -; V: TRBV20-1; length: 15; CDR3: CSARDGVFSGNTIYF; DNA: TGCAGTGCTAGAGATGGGGTGTTTTCTGGAAACACCATATATTTT
J: TRBJ2-2; size: -; D: TRBD1; V: TRBV4-1; length: 14; CDR3: CASEGQGYTGELFF; DNA: TGCGCCAGCGAAGGACAGGGGTACACCGGGGAGCTGTTTTTT
J: TRBJ2-7; size: -; D: TRBD1; V: TRBV4-1; length: 12; CDR3: CASSQGTGEQYF; DNA: TGCGCCAGCAGCCAAGGGACAGGGGAGCAGTACTTC
J: TRBJ1-1; size: -; D: -; V: TRBV5-1; length: 13; CDR3: CASSFGGVNEAFF; DNA: TGCGCCAGCAGCTTCGGAGGGGTAAATGAAGCTTTCTTT
J: TRBJ2-5; size: -; D: -; V: TRBV7-9; length: 15; CDR3: CASSTLRVVGETQYF; DNA: TGTGCCAGCAGCACCCTTAGGGTTGTAGGGGAGACCCAGTACTTC
J: TRBJ2-7; size: -; D: TRBD2; V: TRBV28; length: 18; CDR3: CASSQGQRVAGGFGEQYF; DNA: TGTGCCAGCAGTCAAGGCCAGAGAGTCGCGGGAGGGTTCGGCGAGCAGTACTTC
J: TRBJ2-3; size: -; D: TRBD2; V: TRBV7-2; length: 16; CDR3: CASSLVSGGFTDTQYF; DNA: TGTGCCAGCAGCTTAGTTAGCGGGGGGTTTACAGATACGCAGTATTTT
J: TRBJ2-1; size: -; D: TRBD2; V: TRBV27; length: 15; CDR3: CASSLLVGLANEQFF; DNA: TGTGCCAGCAGTTTATTGGTCGGACTAGCGAATGAGCAGTTCTTC
J: TRBJ1-1; size: -; D: -; V: TRBV5-4; length: 14; CDR3: CASSLSPLDTEAFF; DNA: TGTGCCAGCAGCTTATCACCCCTAGACACTGAAGCTTTCTTT
J: TRBJ2-1; size: -; D: -; V: TRBV3-1; length: 17; CDR3: CASSQDTGIGSYNEQFF; DNA: TGTGCCAGCAGCCAAGATACGGGGATCGGCTCCTACAATGAGCAGTTCTTC